This entry features one T cell receptor beta chain sequence. Its specificity is not known. V was clipped by 3 bases and J by 3 bases; unmatched bases: 6. CDR3 length: 17 residues. Per germline, CDR1 SGHRS and CDR2 YFSETQ. The method was immunoSEQ multiplex PCR; TCRdb's version includes in-frame clones alone and lacks a portion of them. The table shows roughly 530,000 clones, with approximately 95% occurring only once. CD4+ cells yielded CD45RA+ naive and CD45RA-negative memory subsets. The sample originates from a study of shared clonotypes between healthy human individuals. Study-level results: Relative to memory subsets, naive subsets generally showed larger estimated richness.

Sequenced: naive CD4+ T cells sorted from blood. Described subset: CD45RA+ positively selected. This clonotype was sampled from a woman in her thirties in good health. The rearrangement joins TRBV5-1 to TRBJ1-4; 12 nucleotides match TRBD1. The CDR3 DNA is TGCGCCAGCAGCTCCACGGGACAGGGGGCTTCTAATGAAAAACTGTTTTTT. Encoded protein: CASSSTGQGASNEKLFF.